This T cell receptor (beta chain) was recorded in a study of blood T cells in healthy people across ages. Whole-study findings and limits: A roughly linear fall in TCR beta diversity per million T cells was seen with increasing age. Those diversity estimates obtained from one million T cells were thought to be underestimates.

A J-beta primer mix and a sample-barcoded 5' primer were used in a second PCR of about 7 to 12 cycles. TCRdb recomputed calls from the 5' RACE reads with MiXCR, one row per CDR3 protein. The sample holds around 500,000 distinct CDR3 sequences, around 50% seen once. The donors, all healthy, were Caucasians living in Russia, aged roughly 6 to 100. The authors isolated at least 6.5 million PBMCs per sample. In regard to this clonotype: Its antigen is unknown.

The source material was blood. This TCR was recovered from a man older than 75 in good health.

In DNA form, the CDR3 reads TGTGCCAGCAGCGTGGACACCGGAAGCACAGATACGCAGTATTTT. It translates to CASSVDTGSTDTQYF. V gene TRBV9 combines with J gene TRBJ2-3; tentatively, D is TRBD1 (5 bases). The V end was cut by 2 bases, the J end by 0 bases, with 10 bases between. Looked up from germline, CDR1 is SGDLS and CDR2 is YYNGEE. CDR3 length equals 15 residues.